One and the same sample provided the 25 T cell receptor beta chains below, sequenced in a study of OX40 agonist ivuxolimab in advanced cancers. Some clones are missing from TCRdb's copy, which holds only in-frame ones; the method was immunoSEQ multiplex PCR. The data contain roughly 100,000 clones, 85% to 95% of them singletons. This specimen consisted of CD4+ or CD8+ T cells sorted from blood, obtained in a trial of the OX40 agonist ivuxolimab. These receptor sequences come from an adult with an advanced solid tumor such as melanoma, head and neck, liver or kidney cancer.

As concerns this clone: Other DNA sequences in the sample encode the same CDR3. V is TRBV30 and J is TRBJ1-5; tentatively, D is TRBD1 (6 bases). Trimming cost V 0 bases and J 6 bases, with 12 bases left between them. Germline V gene data show CDR1 as GTSNPN and CDR2 as SVGIG (reference sequence). The CDR3 has 14 residues. CDR3 residues: CAWSVRGGGQPQHF. The CDR3 coding sequence is TGTGCCTGGAGTGTACGGGGGGGCGGTCAGCCCCAGCATTTT.

The chain is built from TRBV28 and TRBJ1-5; D gene ambiguous. Germline-derived CDR1 and CDR2 are MDHEN and SYDVKM. Trimming cost V 7 bases and J 6 bases, with 10 bases left between them. This CDR3 comprises 12 residues. The CDR3 is CASMYIGQPQHF. DNA of the CDR3: TGTGCCAGCATGTACATTGGTCAGCCCCAGCATTTT.

The V gene is TRBV30, the J gene TRBJ2-3; D gene uncertain. Per the germline V gene, CDR1 is GTSNPN and CDR2 is SVGIG (reference sequence). Trimming took off 3 bases at V and 2 bases at J, with 12 bases between the two ends. The CDR3 is 14 amino acids. The chain's CDR3 is CAWSPRTATDTQYF. The CDR3 DNA reads as TGTGCCTGGAGCCCTCGTACTGCCACAGATACGCAGTATTTT.

The chain uses TRBV7-6 and TRBJ1-1; D ambiguous. The CDR3 runs to 14 residues. Germline V CDR1 and CDR2: SGHVS, FNYEAQ. The V and J ends lost 5 bases and 0 bases respectively, with 10 bases between them. The CDR3, as DNA: TGTGCCAGCAGCCCCGGCCTCATGAACACTGAAGCTTTCTTT. Protein product: CASSPGLMNTEAFF.

CDR3 loop: CASSPWETQYF. For the CDR3, the DNA is TGTGCCAGCTCACCCTGGGAGACCCAGTACTTC. The chain combines TRBV18 with TRBJ2-5; D gene uncertain. Trimming stripped 3 bases from V and 5 bases from J, with 4 bases between. Germline V lookup: CDR1 KGHSH, CDR2 LQKENI. The length of the CDR3 is 11 residues. The full variable domain, its missing parts supplied by reference TRBV18 and TRBJ2-5, is NAGVMQNPRHLVRRRGQEARLRCSPMKGHSHVYWYRQLPEEGLKFMVYLQKENIIDESGMPKERFSAEFPKEGPSILRIQQVVRGDSAAYFCASSPWETQYFGPGTRLLVL.

The V and J genes are TRBV6-1 and TRBJ1-4, with unresolved D. V was pared by 4 bases and J by 8 bases, with 11 bases between. The CDR3 totals 13 residues. Germline CDR1 and CDR2: MNHNS and SASEGT. The CDR3 is CASSGHGGEKLFF. The DNA for the CDR3 is TGTGCCAGCAGTGGCCATGGAGGCGAAAAACTGTTTTTT.

V is TRBV7-2 and J is TRBJ1-5, with D maybe TRBD1 (6 bases). The CDR3 is 16 residues long. The germline V and J ends were trimmed by 1 base and 2 bases, with 12 bases remaining between them. The germline gives CDR1 SGHTA, CDR2 FQGNSA. CDR3 bases: TGTGCCAGCAGCTTAGTTGGCGGGGGCGGCAATCAGCCCCAGCATTTT. Protein: CASSLVGGGGNQPQHF.

The gene calls are TRBV28 and TRBJ1-6, with D possibly being TRBD1 (5 bases). This CDR3 has 15 amino acids. V dropped 4 bases and J dropped 6 bases, with 13 bases sitting between them. Germline V gene sequence: CDR1 MDHEN, CDR2 SYDVKM. CDR3 in amino acids: CASSWTWQTNSPLHF. CDR3 nucleotides: TGTGCCAGCAGTTGGACATGGCAAACTAATTCACCCCTCCACTTT.

The genes are TRBV6-1 and TRBJ2-7; D uncertain. This CDR3 spans 11 amino acids. V gave up 2 bases and J gave up 4 bases, with 3 bases separating them. Germline V CDR1 and CDR2: MNHNS, SASEGT. The CDR3 is CASSERYEQYV. As DNA, the CDR3 is TGTGCCAGCAGTGAACGGTACGAGCAGTACGTC.

CDR3 protein: CASSVLAGDTDTQYF. The CDR3 DNA follows: TGTGCCAGCAGCGTACTAGCGGGGGACACAGATACGCAGTATTTT. This chain links TRBV28 with TRBJ2-3, with 11 bases fitting TRBD2. CDR3 length: 15 residues. CDR1 and CDR2 (germline): MDHEN, SYDVKM. J was trimmed by 2 bases and V by 6 bases; bases with no gene match: 4. The variable domain in full, completed from reference TRBV28 and TRBJ2-3, reads DVKVTQSSRYLVKRTGEKVFLECVQDMDHENMFWYRQDPGLGLRLIYFSYDVKMKEKGDIPEGYSVSREKKERFSLILESASTNQTSMYLCASSVLAGDTDTQYFGPGTRLTVL.

Details on this clone: One junction end does not reproduce the germline sequence, and a read error may be involved. The chain recombines TRBV7-7 with TRBJ2-2; D is perhaps TRBD1 (6 bases). Germline lookup yields CDR1 SSHAT and CDR2 FNYEAQ (reference sequence). The CDR3 runs to 16 residues. The CDR3 region has the DNA TGTGCTAGCAGCCCTTTAAGACAGGTCGATGCCGGGGAGCTGTTTTTT. Amino acids: CASSPLRQVDAGELFF.

Note on this clone: Other DNA sequences of this sample code for an identical CDR3. The chain links TRBV6-1 to TRBJ1-2, with D perhaps TRBD1 (5 bases). This CDR3 contains 13 residues. The V gene lost 6 bases and the J gene lost 4 bases, with 12 bases spanning the gap. Germline V gives CDR1 MNHNS, CDR2 SASEGT. The CDR3 nucleotides read TGTGCCAGCAGCGCAGGGATTCGCTATGGCTACACCTTC. This sequence encodes CASSAGIRYGYTF.

The V and J genes are TRBV27 and TRBJ2-5; tentative D call: TRBD1 (6 bases). V shed 6 bases and J shed 2 bases, with 10 bases lying between them. The CDR3 extends over 13 amino acids. Germline CDR1 reads MNHEY; CDR2 reads SMNVEV (reference sequence). The CDR3 bases are TGTGCCAGCAGCCCTAGGGGGCAAGAGACCCAGTACTTC. Protein: CASSPRGQETQYF.

This clone was recorded only once. The rearrangement links TRBV9 to TRBJ1-5, with no clear D. The germline V gene encodes CDR1 SGDLS and CDR2 YYNGEE. Trimming removed 2 bases from V and 2 bases from J, with 8 bases in between. This CDR3 is built from 14 residues. The CDR3 protein is CASSVGVGNQPQHF. CDR3 sequence (DNA): TGTGCCAGCAGCGTTGGGGTGGGCAATCAGCCCCAGCATTTT.

V gene TRBV6-5 combines with J gene TRBJ1-2; D perhaps matches TRBD1 (6 bases). The V gene lost 6 bases and the J gene lost 0 bases, with 8 bases spanning the gap. Germline V gene lookup returns CDR1 MNHEY and CDR2 SVGAGI. This CDR3 region has 13 residues. CDR3: CASRRQANYGYTF. In DNA form, the CDR3 reads TGTGCCAGCAGAAGACAGGCTAACTATGGCTACACCTTC.

V and J are TRBV9 and TRBJ2-1, with 10 bases that match TRBD2. Germline V gene sequence: CDR1 SGDLS, CDR2 YYNGEE. CDR3 length equals 15 residues. V shed 0 bases and J 15 bases; nucleotides not matched to a gene: 12. Here the CDR3 DNA reads TGTGCCAGCAGCGTAGATCGGTTGGCTAGCGGGAGTCTGTTCTTC. Translated: CASSVDRLASGSLFF. The full variable domain, with the rest looked up from reference TRBV9 and TRBJ2-1, is DSGVTQTPKHLITATGQRVTLRCSPRSGDLSVYWYQQSLDQGLQFLIQYYNGEERAKGNILERFSAQQFPDLHSELNLSSLELGDSALYFCASSVDRLASGSLFFGPGTRLTVL.

V gene TRBV6-5 combines with J gene TRBJ2-3; 9 bases match TRBD2. This CDR3 contains 16 residues. Per germline, CDR1 MNHEY and CDR2 SVGAGI. The V segment lost 2 bases and the J segment 4 bases; nucleotides outside the gene matches: 7. The CDR3: CASSYSSSGVPDTQYF. CDR3 nucleotide sequence: TGTGCCAGCAGTTACAGTTCTAGCGGGGTGCCAGATACGCAGTATTTT.

The gene calls are TRBV28 and TRBJ1-6; TRBD1 might be the D (5 bases). The CDR3 runs to 13 residues. Looked up from germline, CDR1 is MDHEN and CDR2 is SYDVKM. V lost 6 bases and J 7 bases, leaving 10 bases between the germline ends. CDR3 region: CASRPGVNSPLHF. CDR3 bases: TGTGCCAGCAGACCGGGGGTAAATTCACCCCTCCACTTT.

The chain employs TRBV19 and TRBJ1-5, with 7 bases identical to TRBD1. V lost 7 bases to trimming and J lost 5 bases; unmatched junction nucleotides: 5. This CDR3 has 13 residues. Germline V gives CDR1 LNHDA, CDR2 SQIVND (reference sequence). CDR3 DNA: TGTGCCAGTACCGAAGACAGGGATCAGCCCCAGCATTTT. Its translation is CASTEDRDQPQHF.

This clone was recorded a few times. The chain uses TRBV19 and TRBJ1-2, with TRBD1 identical over 7 bases. The CDR3 is made up of 14 amino acids. The germline CDR1 and CDR2 sequences are LNHDA and SQIVND (reference sequence). The trim removed 7 bases at V and 5 bases at J, leaving 10 bases unmatched. CDR3 residues: CASTPRQGGYGYTF. Here the CDR3 DNA reads TGTGCCAGTACCCCTCGACAGGGCGGGTATGGCTACACCTTC.

The chain employs TRBV7-9 and TRBJ1-5, with D maybe TRBD1 (6 bases). The CDR3 sequence is 17 residues long. With 5 bases removed from V and 5 bases from J, the gap between germline ends came to 22 bases. Germline CDR1 and CDR2: SEHNR and FQNEAQ (reference sequence). The CDR3 nucleotides are TGTGCCAGCAGCAGAGCCGGGACAACTAAAGGGGATCAGCCCCAGCATTTT. Translation gives CASSRAGTTKGDQPQHF.

The chain uses TRBV6-5 and TRBJ1-2; D ambiguous. Looked up from germline, CDR1 is MNHEY and CDR2 is SVGAGI. V was cut by 6 bases and J by 8 bases, with 16 bases left in between. The CDR3 has 13 amino acids. The CDR3 is CASSRLSGVGYTF. In nucleotides, the CDR3 is TGTGCCAGCAGCCGCCTAAGTGGGGTAGGCTACACCTTC.

This clone was counted a single time. V is TRBV5-1 and J is TRBJ1-5, with 7 bases that match TRBD1. Trimming cost V 2 bases and J 1 base; bases outside gene matches: 3. Germline CDR1 SGHRS, CDR2 YFSETQ. This CDR3 region has 15 residues. In DNA form, the CDR3 reads TGCGCCAGCAGCTTAGCGGGACAGAGCAATCAGCCCCAGCATTTT. Translating it yields CASSLAGQSNQPQHF.

J is TRBJ1-4 and V is TRBV30; no clear D. Germline V gene data show CDR1 as GTSNPN and CDR2 as SVGIG (reference sequence). CDR3 size: 15 residues. Between the trimmed V and J ends, which lost 2 bases and 5 bases, there was a span of 15 bases. This chain's CDR3 is CAWSPSRVFNEKLFF. The CDR3 bases are TGTGCCTGGAGTCCTAGCCGGGTATTCAATGAAAAACTGTTTTTT.

This chain uses TRBV28 with TRBJ1-4; no clear D. V lost 6 bases and J 6 bases, leaving 8 bases between the germline ends. Germline V gives CDR1 MDHEN, CDR2 SYDVKM. The CDR3 is 12 amino acids. CDR3: CASSNPDEKLFF. Here the CDR3 DNA reads TGTGCCAGCAGCAACCCGGATGAAAAACTGTTTTTT.